The TCR beta chain under discussion was sequenced for a study of blood T cells in healthy people across ages. This clonotype occurred many times. What it binds is not known. The sample providers were healthy Caucasian people from Russia, aged roughly 6 to 95. V gave up 6 bases and J gave up 2 bases; unmatched junction bases: 10. This CDR3 has 16 residues. General study results and limits: Diversity was estimated from one million T cells, and these estimates were considered underestimates. Per million T cells, TCR beta diversity dropped about linearly as age rose.

Through a sample-barcoded 5' primer and a J-beta primer mix, a second PCR was run for 7 to 11 cycles. TCRdb processed the 5' RACE reads anew with MiXCR; each CDR3 protein has one entry. The sample consists of under 1,000,000 distinct CDR3 sequences, about 37% of them appearing once. This TCR was recovered from a man aged 18 to 30 in good health. The gene calls are TRBV12-3 or TRBV12-4 and TRBJ2-1; 7 positions match TRBD1. The specimen sequenced was blood. CDR3 amino acids: CASRLSSGTAYNEQFF. For the CDR3, the DNA is TGTGCCAGCAGGCTATCCTCCGGGACAGCCTACAATGAGCAGTTCTTC.